This is a list of T cell receptor beta chains from one sample in a study of Graves' ophthalmopathy and Graves' hyperthyroidism. TCRdb reprocessed the multiplex PCR reads via MiXCR and lists one record per CDR3 protein. The data hold 300,000 to 450,000 distinct CDR3 sequences, with roughly a sixth observed a single time. The sequencing input was peripheral blood. Source of these receptors: an adult woman with stable Graves' hyperthyroidism. Each CDR3 is given with its conserved first and last residue. Fields, in order: J gene, D gene, V gene, CDR3 protein. The D gene is left open where the match is weak.

>TRBJ2-7|TRBD2|TRBV5-1
CASSLVTSGIYEQYF
>TRBJ1-1|.|TRBV10-3
CAISVAGMNTEAFF
>TRBJ2-7|.|TRBV4-1
CASSHPLDPYEQYF
>TRBJ2-7|.|TRBV5-1
CASSLGRRDKAYEQYF
>TRBJ1-1|.|TRBV3-1
CASSQDYVQPLYNMNTEAFF
>TRBJ1-2|.|TRBV6-2/TRBV6-3
CASSYRAREYYTF
>TRBJ1-2|.|TRBV18
CASSGDVNYGYTF
>TRBJ2-5|TRBD2|TRBV4-1
CASSLKAGEQETQYF
>TRBJ2-7|TRBD2|TRBV20-1
CSARGGTSGIEQYF
>TRBJ1-1|TRBD1|TRBV6-2/TRBV6-3
CASRRDRTNTEAFF
>TRBJ2-5|TRBD1|TRBV15
CATSPRQGVQETQYF
>TRBJ1-3|.|TRBV7-2
CASSLTGGGNTIYF
>TRBJ2-7|.|TRBV7-9
CASTVGGPIYEQYF
>TRBJ1-1|.|TRBV5-1
CASSLAGRAAFF
>TRBJ1-1|TRBD1|TRBV5-1
CASSWTTGVNTEAFF
>TRBJ2-7|.|TRBV6-1
CASRNPGLQPYEQYF
>TRBJ2-7|.|TRBV27
CASSPGTHSYEQYF
>TRBJ1-1|TRBD1|TRBV7-8
CASSRYEQQGAGEAFF
>TRBJ1-2|.|TRBV29-1
CSVEVGRVGHGYTF
>TRBJ2-6|.|TRBV27
CSSSQGRSGSNVLTF
>TRBJ2-7|.|TRBV12-3/TRBV12-4
CASTISGHSYEQYF
>TRBJ2-5|TRBD1|TRBV27
CASSPGTGSRETQYF
>TRBJ1-5|.|TRBV27
CASRTWGDTGEDQPQHF
>TRBJ2-7|.|TRBV5-1
CASSLEGGIYEQHF
>TRBJ2-7|TRBD2|TRBV20-1
CSARDMVAGLREQYF
>TRBJ2-5|.|TRBV7-2
CASSLGYNQETQYF
>TRBJ1-2|TRBD1|TRBV28
CASSFPGGIYGYTF
>TRBJ2-5|.|TRBV2
CASRTDLVETQYF
>TRBJ2-5|.|TRBV20-1
CSAGPGGETQYF
>TRBJ2-5|TRBD1|TRBV7-3
CASSPGQGAYETQYF
>TRBJ1-1|.|TRBV5-5
CASSLDPQRDTEAFF
>TRBJ1-1|TRBD1|TRBV11-2
CASSLDNLGGDAEAFF
>TRBJ2-2|.|TRBV11-1
CASSTQYGQYTGELFF
>TRBJ2-7|.|TRBV12-3/TRBV12-4
CASSFVLSYEQYF